This T cell receptor beta chain emerged from a study of T cell responses to AZD1222 COVID-19 vaccine. Study-wide background: Investigators merged groups given second doses at roughly 4 or roughly 12 weeks.

Study-level results: Of the AZD1222 recipients, only 5 or 6 were seropositive at baseline. Clonal diversity may have been underestimated, and the donors were mostly white British, with more females than males. No day 14 peak samples; only post-peak repertoires were characterized.

Clones were read by immunoSEQ multiplex PCR, and TCRdb kept only the in-frame ones, dropping some. The sample has 130,000 to 150,000 clones; about 91% are singletons. V lost 5 bases, J lost 5 bases, and 13 bases lay in between. The CDR3 has 15 amino acids. From germline, CDR1 is SGHVS and CDR2 FNYEAQ. About this clone itself: Its target is unknown.

The source of this sequence is an adult in good health. Sample: peripheral blood, taken on day 0 of AZD1222 vaccination. This sequence joins TRBV7-6 and TRBJ1-6; D perhaps matches TRBD1 (5 bases). For the CDR3, the DNA is TGTGCCAGCAGCCCCGGGACGGTGGATAATTCACCCCTCCACTTT. It translates to CASSPGTVDNSPLHF.